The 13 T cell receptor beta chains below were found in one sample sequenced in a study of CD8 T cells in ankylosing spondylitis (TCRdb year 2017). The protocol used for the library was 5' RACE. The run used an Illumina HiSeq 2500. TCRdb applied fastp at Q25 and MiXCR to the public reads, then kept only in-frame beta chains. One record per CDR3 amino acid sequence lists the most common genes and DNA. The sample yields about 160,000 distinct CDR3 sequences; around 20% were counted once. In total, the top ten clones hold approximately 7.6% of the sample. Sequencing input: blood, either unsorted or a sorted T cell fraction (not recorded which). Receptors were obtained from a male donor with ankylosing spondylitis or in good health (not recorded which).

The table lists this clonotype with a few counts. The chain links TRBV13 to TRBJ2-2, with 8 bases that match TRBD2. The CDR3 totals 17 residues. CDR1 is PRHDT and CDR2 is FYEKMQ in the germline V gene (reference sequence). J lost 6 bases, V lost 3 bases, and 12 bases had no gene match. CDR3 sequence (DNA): TGTGCCAGCAGCTTCACCTACGGGACTAGGTCTCCCGGGGAGCTGTTTTTT. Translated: CASSFTYGTRSPGELFF. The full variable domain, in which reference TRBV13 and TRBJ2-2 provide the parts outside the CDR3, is AAGVIQSPRHLIKEKRETATLKCYPIPRHDTVYWYQQGPGQDPQFLISFYEKMQSDKGSIPDRFSAQQFSDYHSELNMSSLELGDSALYFCASSFTYGTRSPGELFFGEGSRLTVL.

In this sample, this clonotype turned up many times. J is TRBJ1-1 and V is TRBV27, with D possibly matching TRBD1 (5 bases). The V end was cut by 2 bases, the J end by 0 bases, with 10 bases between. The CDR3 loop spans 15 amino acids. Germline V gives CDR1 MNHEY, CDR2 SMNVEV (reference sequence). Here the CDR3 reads CASSLIGGMNTEAFF. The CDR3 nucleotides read TGTGCCAGCAGTTTAATCGGGGGAATGAACACTGAAGCTTTCTTT.

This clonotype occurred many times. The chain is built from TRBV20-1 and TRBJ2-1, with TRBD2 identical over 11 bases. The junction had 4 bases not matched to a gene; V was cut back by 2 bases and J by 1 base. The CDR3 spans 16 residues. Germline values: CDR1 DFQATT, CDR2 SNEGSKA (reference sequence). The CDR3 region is CSARYPSGRSYNEQFF. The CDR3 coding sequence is TGCAGTGCTAGATACCCTAGCGGGAGGTCCTACAATGAGCAGTTCTTC.

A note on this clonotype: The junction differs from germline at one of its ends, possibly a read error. In DNA, the CDR3 is TGCGGCAGCAGCGAAGCGGGGACAGGTCAAGAGACCCAGTACTTC. Amino acid sequence: CGSSEAGTGQETQYF. V and J are TRBV10-1 and TRBJ2-5; tentative D call: TRBD1 (8 bases). This CDR3 is 15 amino acids long. The V gene's germline CDR1 is WNHNN and CDR2 SYGVQD (reference sequence).

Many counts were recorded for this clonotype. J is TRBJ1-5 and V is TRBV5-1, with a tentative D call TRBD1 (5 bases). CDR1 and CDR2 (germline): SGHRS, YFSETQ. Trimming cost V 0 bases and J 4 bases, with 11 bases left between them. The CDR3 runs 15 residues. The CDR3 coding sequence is TGCGCCAGCAGCTTGGAAGGGGATTGGAATCAGCCCCAGCATTTT. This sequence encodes CASSLEGDWNQPQHF.

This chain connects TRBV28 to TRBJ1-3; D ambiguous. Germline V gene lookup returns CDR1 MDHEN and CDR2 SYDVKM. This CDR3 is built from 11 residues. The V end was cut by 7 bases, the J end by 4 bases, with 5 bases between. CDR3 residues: CASNGGNTIYF. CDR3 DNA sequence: TGTGCCAGCAATGGGGGAAACACCATATATTTT.

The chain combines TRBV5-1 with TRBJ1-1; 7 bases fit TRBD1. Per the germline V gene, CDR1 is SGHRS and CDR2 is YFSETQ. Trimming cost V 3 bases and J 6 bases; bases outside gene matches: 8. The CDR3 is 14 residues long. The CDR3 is CASSWGDSYPEAFF. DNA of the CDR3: TGCGCCAGCAGCTGGGGGGACAGCTACCCTGAAGCTTTCTTT.

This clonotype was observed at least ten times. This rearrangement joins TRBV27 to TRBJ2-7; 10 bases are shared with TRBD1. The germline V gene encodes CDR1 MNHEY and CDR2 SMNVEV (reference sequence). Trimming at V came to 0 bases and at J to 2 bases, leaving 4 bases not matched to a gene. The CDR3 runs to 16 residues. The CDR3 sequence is CASSLSRDRGPYEQYF. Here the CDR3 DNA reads TGTGCCAGCAGTTTATCCCGGGACAGGGGACCCTACGAGCAGTACTTC.

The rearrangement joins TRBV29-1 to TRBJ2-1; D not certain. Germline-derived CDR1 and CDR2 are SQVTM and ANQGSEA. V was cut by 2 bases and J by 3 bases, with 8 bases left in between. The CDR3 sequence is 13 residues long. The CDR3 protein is CSVERMNYNEQFF. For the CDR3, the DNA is TGCAGCGTTGAACGGATGAACTACAATGAGCAGTTCTTC.

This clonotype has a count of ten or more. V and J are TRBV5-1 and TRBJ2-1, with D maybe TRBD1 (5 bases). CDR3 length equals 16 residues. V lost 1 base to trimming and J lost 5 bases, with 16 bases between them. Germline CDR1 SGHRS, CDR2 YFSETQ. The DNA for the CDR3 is TGCGCCAGCAGCTTGTGGGGCGTACCAACAGACAATGAGCAGTTCTTC. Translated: CASSLWGVPTDNEQFF.

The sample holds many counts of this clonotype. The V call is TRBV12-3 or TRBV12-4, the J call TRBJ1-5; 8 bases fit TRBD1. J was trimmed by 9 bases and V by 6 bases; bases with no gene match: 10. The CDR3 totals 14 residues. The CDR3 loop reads CASSQDREISPQHF. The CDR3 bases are TGTGCCAGCAGCCAGGACAGGGAGATTTCGCCCCAGCATTTT.

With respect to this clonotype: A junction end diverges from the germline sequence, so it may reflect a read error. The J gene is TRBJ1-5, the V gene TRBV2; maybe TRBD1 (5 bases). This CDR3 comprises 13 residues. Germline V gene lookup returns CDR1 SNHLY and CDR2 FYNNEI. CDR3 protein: CASSEEGAAPQHF. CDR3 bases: TGTGCCAGCAGCGAAGAAGGGGCAGCGCCCCAGCATTTT. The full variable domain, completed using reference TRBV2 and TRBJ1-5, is EPEVTQTPSHQVTQMGQEVILRCVPISNHLYFYWYRQILGQKVEFLVSFYNNEISEKSEIFDDQFSVERPDGSNFTLKIRSTKLEDSAMYFCASSEEGAAPQHFGDGTRLSIL.

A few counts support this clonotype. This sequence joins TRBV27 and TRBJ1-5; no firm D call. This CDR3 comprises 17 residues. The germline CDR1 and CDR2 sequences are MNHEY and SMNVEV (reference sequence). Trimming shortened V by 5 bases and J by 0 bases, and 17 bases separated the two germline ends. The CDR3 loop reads CASSKAPGSYSNQPQHF. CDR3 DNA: TGTGCCAGCAGTAAGGCTCCTGGGAGCTATAGCAATCAGCCCCAGCATTTT.